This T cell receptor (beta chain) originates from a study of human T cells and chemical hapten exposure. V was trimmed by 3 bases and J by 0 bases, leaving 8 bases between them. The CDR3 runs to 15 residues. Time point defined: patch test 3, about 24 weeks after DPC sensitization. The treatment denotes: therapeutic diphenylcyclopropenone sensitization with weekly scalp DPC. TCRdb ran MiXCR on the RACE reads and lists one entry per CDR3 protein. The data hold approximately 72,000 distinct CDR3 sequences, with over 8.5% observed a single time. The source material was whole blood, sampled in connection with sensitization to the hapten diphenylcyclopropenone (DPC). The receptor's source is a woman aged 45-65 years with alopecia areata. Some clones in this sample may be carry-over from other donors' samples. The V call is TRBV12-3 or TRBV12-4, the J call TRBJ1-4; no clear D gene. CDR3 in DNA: TGTGCCAGCAGTTTGATGGGAACAACTAATGAAAAACTGTTTTTT. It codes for CASSLMGTTNEKLFF.